Each of the 8 T cell receptor beta chains below was sequenced from the same sample in a study of T cells after yellow fever vaccination. TCRdb re-called the 5' RACE reads with MiXCR, one entry per CDR3 protein. The sample shows hundreds of thousands of distinct CDR3 sequences, roughly 3.5% of them seen only once. The sample here was PBMCs, taken on the day of the yellow fever booster vaccination. The receptors were sampled from a man aged 18 to 29 who received the YFV17D yellow fever vaccine.

This clonotype occurred a few times. V and J are TRBV7-9 and TRBJ1-4; 7 bases agree with TRBD1. With 5 bases clipped from V and 8 bases from J, the junction kept 8 bases outside the gene matches. CDR3 size: 14 residues. In germline, CDR1 is SEHNR, CDR2 FQNEAQ (reference sequence). CDR3 in DNA: TGTGCCAGCAGCCGACAGGGCGGTATCGAAAAACTGTTTTTT. It is translated as CASSRQGGIEKLFF.

In its sample, this clonotype was seen many times. The V gene is TRBV27, the J gene TRBJ2-5, with 11 bases aligning to TRBD2. This CDR3 has 14 residues. The germline V gene encodes CDR1 MNHEY and CDR2 SMNVEV (reference sequence). V trimming: 6 bases; J trimming: 2 bases; junction bases outside the gene matches: 2. CDR3 DNA: TGTGCCAGCAGACGGACTAGCGGGCAAGAGACCCAGTACTTC. Its protein is CASRRTSGQETQYF.

The sample holds many counts of this clonotype. V and J are TRBV5-1 and TRBJ1-2; no clear D gene. The CDR3 is 12 amino acids. With 3 bases removed from V and 4 bases from J, the gap between germline ends came to 7 bases. Germline CDR1 reads SGHRS; CDR2 reads YFSETQ. The CDR3 region is CASSSGRYGYTF. The CDR3 DNA sequence: TGCGCCAGCAGCTCCGGACGCTATGGCTACACCTTC.

The V call is TRBV6-1, the J call TRBJ1-5; D is possibly TRBD1 (5 bases). The CDR3 contains 14 residues. From germline, CDR1 is MNHNS and CDR2 SASEGT. Trimming left V 4 bases short and J 4 bases short, with 11 bases between. In DNA form, the CDR3 reads TGTGCCAGCAGTGCCCCAGGGAGAAATCAGCCCCAGCATTTT. It is translated as CASSAPGRNQPQHF.

This clonotype was observed a few times. V is TRBV7-2 and J is TRBJ1-5, with 8 bases lining up with TRBD1. V was pared by 5 bases and J by 4 bases, with 7 bases of the junction left unmatched. The germline CDR1 and CDR2 sequences are SGHTA and FQGNSA. This CDR3 is built from 15 residues. The CDR3: CASSRRGLGNQPQHF. CDR3 nucleotide sequence: TGTGCCAGCAGCCGCAGGGGGCTAGGGAATCAGCCCCAGCATTTT.

In its sample, this clonotype was seen many times. This chain uses TRBV12-3 or TRBV12-4 with TRBJ2-7; perhaps TRBD1 as D (5 bases). The CDR3 totals 13 residues. Trimming shortened V by 5 bases and J by 3 bases, and 11 bases separated the two germline ends. The CDR3 bases are TGTGCCAGCAGTCCAGGACACCTCTACGAGCAGTACTTC. This gives the protein CASSPGHLYEQYF.

This clonotype showed up many times. This chain uses TRBV20-1 with TRBJ2-3, with 7 bases that match TRBD1. CDR3 size: 12 residues. Per germline, CDR1 DFQATT and CDR2 SNEGSKA (reference sequence). The J segment lost 3 bases and the V segment lost 5 bases, leaving 2 bases of the junction unmatched. CDR3 sequence: CSADRETDTQYF. DNA of the CDR3: TGCAGTGCTGACAGGGAAACAGATACGCAGTATTTT.

In its sample, this clonotype was seen many times. The V gene is TRBV7-2, the J gene TRBJ2-2; TRBD2 aligns across 11 bases. This CDR3 is 15 amino acids long. Per germline, CDR1 SGHTA and CDR2 FQGNSA. With V trimmed by 3 bases and J by 9 bases, 6 bases remained unmatched. Here the CDR3 reads CASSLFSGGARELFF. The CDR3 region has the DNA TGTGCCAGCAGCTTGTTTAGCGGGGGGGCCCGGGAGCTGTTTTTT.